This T cell receptor (beta chain) was recorded in a study of blood T cell repertoires in COVID-19. Study-level background: The cDNA or gDNA used as material had been derived from T cells, B-cell-depleted T cells, or PBMCs.

Here immunoSEQ multiplex PCR was the method, and the copy in TCRdb shows in-frame clones only, minus some. This sample has hundreds of thousands of clones, with around nine tenths found just once. CDR3 length equals 16 residues. Per germline, CDR1 KGHDR and CDR2 SFDVKD. About this clone: An end of the junction does not agree with germline; a read error may underlie this.

The study recruited people aged about 18 to 90 years across about two dozen US areas. Participant-given clinical history determined each cohort assignment. The chain carries TRBV24-1 and TRBJ2-1; 12 bases agree with TRBD2. Sequences were obtained from PBMCs or T cells enriched from blood (not recorded which). This receptor was taken from a woman between 18 and 29 years old who had been exposed to COVID-19. CDR3 sequence (DNA): TGTGCCACCTGTGATCCGACTAGCGGGGGACGCGGGGCGCAGTTCTTC. It translates to CATCDPTSGGRGAQFF.